This T cell receptor beta chain came from a study of blood T cell repertoires in COVID-19. Looking at the study overall: Some COVID-19 samples were acute and others convalescent; all came from the United States, Italy and Spain. T cells, B-cell-depleted T cells, or PBMCs provided the cDNA or gDNA that served as material.

Germline CDR1 is LNHNV and CDR2 is YYDKDF (reference sequence). The ends were cut back, 4 bases at V and 8 bases at J, with 17 bases in the middle. The CDR3 is 15 amino acids. In the original processing: Scientists estimated how many nucleated cells there were by amplifying reference gene primers. Method: immunoSEQ multiplex PCR; TCRdb's copy keeps in-frame clones and lacks some. V and J calls and clone size come straight from that table; D and trimming were deduced from the DNA. Here the sample spans about 20,000 clones, 79% being singletons. This chain joins TRBV15 and TRBJ1-4; a possible D gene is TRBD1 (5 bases). The sequencing sample was made of peripheral blood. The sequence derives from a man older than 75 with acute or convalescent COVID-19. The chain's CDR3 is CATSTRTSGPEKLFF. The CDR3 DNA is TGTGCCACCAGCACCCGAACATCAGGGCCCGAAAAACTGTTTTTT.